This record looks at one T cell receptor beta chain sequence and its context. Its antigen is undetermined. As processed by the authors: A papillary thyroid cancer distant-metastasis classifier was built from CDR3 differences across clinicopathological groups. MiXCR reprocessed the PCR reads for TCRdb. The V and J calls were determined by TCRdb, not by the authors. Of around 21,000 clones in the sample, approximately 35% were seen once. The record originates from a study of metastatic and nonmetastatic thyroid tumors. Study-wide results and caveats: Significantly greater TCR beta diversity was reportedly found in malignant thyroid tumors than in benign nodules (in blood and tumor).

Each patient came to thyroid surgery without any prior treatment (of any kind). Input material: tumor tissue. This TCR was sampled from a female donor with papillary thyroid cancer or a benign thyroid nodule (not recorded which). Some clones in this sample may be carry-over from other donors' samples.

The CDR3 protein is CASSRDREAYEQYF. Written as DNA, the CDR3 is TGTGCCAGTTCCCGGGACAGGGAGGCCTACGAGCAGTACTTC. The chain recombines TRBV19 with TRBJ2-7, with TRBD1 matching over 9 bases. With V trimmed by 8 bases and J by 2 bases, 7 bases remained unmatched. The germline V gene has CDR1 LNHDA and CDR2 SQIVND (reference sequence). This CDR3 is built from 14 residues.